These 28 T cell receptor beta chains originate from one sample sequenced in a study of human T cells and chemical hapten exposure (dated by TCRdb to the early 2020s). Receptor libraries were prepared by RACE. The reads were generated on a NextSeq 500. The public reads were reprocessed in TCRdb via fastp at Q25 and MiXCR, keeping in-frame beta chains. Rows matching on CDR3 protein sequence are summarized as one entry with the most common DNA and genes. In all, the sample holds around 80,000 distinct CDR3 sequences, and approximately 7% of those were seen once. 1.3% of the sample comes from the top ten. The time point tag for this specimen amounts to: patch test 2, 6 weeks after DPC sensitization. The meaning of the sample's treatment or condition label: therapeutic diphenylcyclopropenone sensitization with weekly scalp DPC. The sequenced sample was whole blood, obtained in connection with sensitization to the hapten diphenylcyclopropenone (DPC). These receptors all stem from a woman aged 30 to 39 with alopecia areata. Some clones in this sample may be carry-over from other donors' samples.

This clonotype was picked up many times. The rearrangement links TRBV14 to TRBJ1-2, with TRBD1 matching 7 bases. With 2 bases clipped from V and 11 bases from J, the junction kept 11 bases outside the gene matches. The CDR3 sequence is 14 residues long. CDR1 SGHDN and CDR2 FVKESK come from the germline V gene. This CDR3 reads CASSQSLSTGQYTF. As DNA, the CDR3 is TGTGCCAGCAGCCAATCGCTTTCGACAGGGCAGTACACCTTC.

A few counts support this clonotype. The chain employs TRBV7-9 and TRBJ1-3; D perhaps matches TRBD1 (5 bases). Trimming took 4 bases from V and 1 from J, leaving 8 bases between them. CDR3 length: 14 residues. Germline lookup yields CDR1 SEHNR and CDR2 FQNEAQ (reference sequence). CDR3 coding DNA: TGTGCCAGCAGCTCAGACAGATCTGGAAACACCATATATTTT. Translating it yields CASSSDRSGNTIYF.

This clonotype was picked up many times. V is TRBV19 and J is TRBJ2-1, with D perhaps being TRBD1 or TRBD2 (6 bases each). Germline values: CDR1 LNHDA, CDR2 SQIVND (reference sequence). Deletions cut 6 bases from V and 8 bases from J, with 11 bases between. This CDR3 is 12 amino acids long. The CDR3 nucleotides read TGTGCCAGTAGAGGGGGGCTCGATGAGCAGTTCTTC. Residues: CASRGGLDEQFF. Full variable domain (missing parts from reference TRBV19 and TRBJ2-1): DGGITQSPKYLFRKEGQNVTLSCEQNLNHDAMYWYRQDPGQGLRLIYYSQIVNDFQKGDIAEGYSVSREKKESFPLTVTSAQKNPTAFYLCASRGGLDEQFFGPGTRLTVL.

This clonotype has a handful of counts. The rearrangement links TRBV20-1 to TRBJ2-3, with 13 nucleotides matching TRBD2. The ends lost 8 bases at V and 1 base at J; junction bases unmatched: 3. The germline CDR1 and CDR2 sequences are DFQATT and SNEGSKA (reference sequence). CDR3 length equals 14 residues. The CDR3 nucleotides read TGCAGTCCACTAGCGGGGGGGCGCACAGATACGCAGTATTTT. It specifies CSPLAGGRTDTQYF.

There are many counts of this clonotype. The rearrangement uses TRBV6-5 and TRBJ1-5; weak D call: TRBD1 (6 bases). The germline gives CDR1 MNHEY, CDR2 SVGAGI. This CDR3 region has 13 residues. V shed 6 bases and J shed 5 bases, with 11 bases lying between them. CDR3 coding DNA: TGTGCCAGCAGAGCGCGGACAGATCAGCCCCAGCATTTT. It translates to CASRARTDQPQHF.

This clonotype was picked up many times. The gene calls are TRBV13 and TRBJ2-5; D is unresolved. The CDR3 has 14 amino acids. V lost 0 bases to trimming and J lost 2 bases, with 7 bases between them. Germline CDR1 PRHDT, CDR2 FYEKMQ (reference sequence). The CDR3 region is CASSLGHMQETQYF. CDR3 DNA: TGTGCCAGCAGCTTAGGACACATGCAAGAGACCCAGTACTTC. Combining the CDR3 with reference TRBV13 and TRBJ2-5 gives the whole variable domain AAGVIQSPRHLIKEKRETATLKCYPIPRHDTVYWYQQGPGQDPQFLISFYEKMQSDKGSIPDRFSAQQFSDYHSELNMSSLELGDSALYFCASSLGHMQETQYFGPGTRLLVL.

This clonotype was counted many times. The chain links TRBV11-2 to TRBJ2-5; D may be TRBD1 (6 bases). This CDR3 contains 15 residues. Per the germline V gene, CDR1 is SGHAT and CDR2 is FQNNGV. The V end lost 1 base, the J end lost 1 base, and 10 bases lay between the germline ends. For the CDR3, the DNA is TGTGCCAGCAGCTTAGGGATGGACAGCCAAGAGACCCAGTACTTC. Its translation: CASSLGMDSQETQYF.

This clonotype was detected ten times or more. The chain has TRBV7-9 and TRBJ2-4; 9 bases are a match to TRBD2. Per germline, CDR1 SEHNR and CDR2 FQNEAQ (reference sequence). The CDR3 length is 14 residues. Unmatched junction bases numbered 3, after V lost 3 bases and J lost 6 bases. The CDR3 DNA reads as TGTGCCAGCAGCTTTGCGGGGGGGCTAAACATTCAGTACTTC. Amino acids: CASSFAGGLNIQYF. The full variable domain, completed using reference TRBV7-9 and TRBJ2-4, is DTGVSQNPRHKITKRGQNVTFRCDPISEHNRLYWYRQTLGQGPEFLTYFQNEAQLEKSRLLSDRFSAERPKGSFSTLEIQRTEQGDSAMYLCASSFAGGLNIQYFGAGTRLSVL.

This clonotype was counted ten times or more. This chain's CDR3 is CATSRAIGRGLSSYNEQFF. DNA for the CDR3: TGTGCCACCAGCAGAGCCATCGGCCGGGGGCTTAGCTCCTACAATGAGCAGTTCTTC. The chain uses TRBV15 and TRBJ2-1; either TRBD1 or TRBD2 may fit D (6 bases each). The CDR3 spans 19 residues. Germline V gives CDR1 LNHNV, CDR2 YYDKDF (reference sequence). V lost 1 base and J lost 0, with 19 bases in between.

As to this clonotype: A much bigger clone sits one base away, suggesting this may be a read error. The chain has TRBV5-1 and TRBJ1-1, with D perhaps matching TRBD1 (5 bases). Germline V lookup: CDR1 SGHRS, CDR2 YFSETQ. This CDR3 spans 13 amino acids. Deletions cut 6 bases from V and 3 bases from J, with 12 bases between. The CDR3 loop is CASKQGLDTEAFF. CDR3 bases: TGCGCCAGCAAGCAGGGACTCGACACTGAAGCTTTCTTT.

This clonotype has a handful of counts. The chain recombines TRBV7-9 with TRBJ2-3, with a tentative D call TRBD1 (6 bases). CDR1 is SEHNR and CDR2 is FQNEAQ in the germline V gene (reference sequence). Trimming cost V 5 bases and J 11 bases, with 20 bases left between them. This CDR3 comprises 14 residues. In DNA, the CDR3 is TGTGCCAGCAGCCCCACCGGGACGCGAGGGGGGCAGTATTTT. It specifies CASSPTGTRGGQYF.

The chain joins TRBV29-1 to TRBJ1-5, with D uncertain. Trimming took off 1 base at V and 7 bases at J, with 11 bases between the two ends. This CDR3 has 13 residues. Germline V CDR1 and CDR2: SQVTM, ANQGSEA. This CDR3 reads CSVEVGRGQPQHF. CDR3 DNA sequence: TGCAGCGTTGAAGTGGGGAGAGGACAGCCCCAGCATTTT.

This clonotype came up many times. The chain links TRBV20-1 to TRBJ1-5; 9 nucleotides agree with TRBD1. The junction had 5 bases not matched to a gene; V was cut back by 8 bases and J by 0 bases. The length of the CDR3 is 14 residues. Looked up from germline, CDR1 is DFQATT and CDR2 is SNEGSKA (reference sequence). CDR3 bases: TGCAGTACAGGGGGCGAGGGTAGCAATCAGCCCCAGCATTTT. Translation: CSTGGEGSNQPQHF.

This chain links TRBV25-1 with TRBJ2-3; 7 positions agree with TRBD2. The CDR3 has 14 residues. The V gene's germline CDR1 is MGHDK and CDR2 SYGVNS. Losses at the gene ends were 4 bases for V and 4 bases for J; bases not matched to a gene: 5. The DNA of the CDR3 is TGTGCCAGCAGTGGCGGGGGTACCGCAGATACGCAGTATTTT. This gives the protein CASSGGGTADTQYF.

This clonotype was seen only a few times. This rearrangement joins TRBV25-1 to TRBJ1-2, with D perhaps matching TRBD1 (5 bases). V was pared by 5 bases and J by 5 bases, with 12 bases between. Germline V CDR1 and CDR2: MGHDK, SYGVNS. This CDR3 spans 13 amino acids. CDR3 amino acids: CASSRVGAYGYTF. The CDR3 region has the DNA TGTGCCAGCAGTAGGGTCGGGGCTTATGGCTACACCTTC.

This clonotype was detected many times. This chain links TRBV5-1 with TRBJ1-1; TRBD1 might be the D (5 bases). Trimming pared 3 bases from V and 1 base from J, leaving 13 bases between. Germline V gene data show CDR1 as SGHRS and CDR2 as YFSETQ. CDR3 length equals 15 residues. CDR3 sequence reads: CASSSGQPGNTEAFF. The DNA of the CDR3 is TGCGCCAGCAGCTCCGGACAACCCGGGAACACTGAAGCTTTCTTT.

This clonotype was found many times. The genes are TRBV30 and TRBJ1-1; D is unresolved. CDR3 length equals 16 residues. The germline gives CDR1 GTSNPN, CDR2 SVGIG (reference sequence). Between the trimmed V and J ends, which lost 4 bases and 3 bases, there was a span of 21 bases. The CDR3 is CAWTFTRGFRDTEAFF. DNA of the CDR3: TGTGCCTGGACCTTTACACGAGGATTTAGGGACACTGAAGCTTTCTTT.

This clonotype came up many times. This chain uses TRBV5-1 with TRBJ1-1; 9 positions agree with TRBD1. CDR1 and CDR2 (germline): SGHRS, YFSETQ. V was clipped by 3 bases and J by 0 bases; unmatched bases: 6. The CDR3 sequence is 16 residues long. The CDR3 DNA reads as TGCGCCAGCAGCTCCGGGACAGGGAATATGAACACTGAAGCTTTCTTT. Its protein product is CASSSGTGNMNTEAFF.

Ten or more counts support this clonotype. The chain employs TRBV20-1 and TRBJ1-1; D is unclear. V was shortened by 2 bases and J by 6 bases, with 10 bases between the two germline ends. The CDR3 contains 12 residues. The V gene's germline CDR1 is DFQATT and CDR2 SNEGSKA (reference sequence). CDR3 nucleotide sequence: TGCAGTGCTAGACGCAGGAGGGCTGAAGCTTTCTTT. Its translation: CSARRRRAEAFF.

CDR3 in amino acids: CSAGRGYGYTF. DNA of the CDR3: TGCAGTGCTGGACGGGGCTATGGCTACACCTTC. This sequence joins TRBV20-1 and TRBJ1-2; D unresolved. V lost 5 bases, J lost 4 bases, and 8 bases lay in between. CDR3 size: 11 residues. Per the germline V gene, CDR1 is DFQATT and CDR2 is SNEGSKA (reference sequence).

The sample holds many counts of this clonotype. The rearrangement joins TRBV2 to TRBJ2-7; D not certain. Trimming removed 6 bases at V and 0 bases at J, with 12 bases between. The V gene's germline CDR1 is SNHLY and CDR2 FYNNEI. The CDR3 consists of 14 residues. The CDR3 DNA sequence: TGTGCCAGCAGGGAGAGACACCTCTCCTACGAGCAGTACTTC. This encodes CASRERHLSYEQYF.

This clonotype was detected ten times or more. The chain couples TRBV12-3 or TRBV12-4 to TRBJ1-2; no firm D call. The CDR3 consists of 15 residues. The V and J ends lost 10 bases and 1 base respectively, with 19 bases between them. In DNA form, the CDR3 reads TGTGCCATCCCTCAGAGGCAGGAACTTAACTATGGCTACACCTTC. It yields the protein CAIPQRQELNYGYTF.

This clonotype was observed at least ten times. The chain carries TRBV12-5 and TRBJ1-1; D is unclear. With 0 bases removed from V and 4 bases from J, the gap between germline ends came to 3 bases. Germline values: CDR1 LGHNT, CDR2 FRNRAP. The CDR3 spans 12 residues. The CDR3 protein is CASGLVPTEAFF. CDR3 bases: TGTGCTAGTGGTTTGGTACCCACTGAAGCTTTCTTT.

This clonotype was seen a few times. The chain joins TRBV5-1 to TRBJ1-3, with 7 bases matching TRBD1. CDR1 and CDR2 from the germline V gene are SGHRS and YFSETQ. Losses at the gene ends were 7 bases for V and 0 bases for J; bases not matched to a gene: 1. The CDR3 has 13 amino acids. In DNA form, the CDR3 reads TGCGCCAGCCAGGGGGACTCTGGAAACACCATATATTTT. Its protein is CASQGDSGNTIYF. Full variable domain (outside the CDR3, taken from reference TRBV5-1 and TRBJ1-3): KAGVTQTPRYLIKTRGQQVTLSCSPISGHRSVSWYQQTPGQGLQFLFEYFSETQRNKGNFPGRFSGRQFSNSRSEMNVSTLELGDSALYLCASQGDSGNTIYFGEGSWLTVV.

This clonotype was picked up many times. This rearrangement joins TRBV7-2 to TRBJ1-3, with D possibly matching TRBD1 (5 bases). The CDR3 runs 13 residues. Trimming removed 5 bases from V and 7 bases from J, with 12 bases in between. Germline lookup yields CDR1 SGHTA and CDR2 FQGNSA. CDR3: CASSPAQGNTIYF. The CDR3 coding sequence is TGTGCCAGCAGCCCGGCCCAGGGCAACACCATATATTTT.

This clonotype was detected many times. The rearrangement uses TRBV6-5 and TRBJ1-6; D remains ambiguous. There are 15 residues in the CDR3. From germline, CDR1 is MNHEY and CDR2 SVGAGI. The V gene lost 1 base and the J gene lost 9 bases, with 13 bases spanning the gap. The DNA of the CDR3 is TGTGCCAGCAGTTACTTACTTGACCGCAGTTCACCCCTCCACTTT. Its protein product is CASSYLLDRSSPLHF.

The chain links TRBV13 to TRBJ1-2, with D perhaps matching TRBD1 (5 bases). CDR1 and CDR2 from the germline V gene are PRHDT and FYEKMQ (reference sequence). The CDR3 consists of 15 residues. The V end was cut by 1 base, the J end by 6 bases, with 15 bases between. Written as DNA, the CDR3 is TGTGCCAGCAGCTTAGATCACGCAGGGAACGATGGCTACACCTTC. The encoded protein is CASSLDHAGNDGYTF.

This clonotype was counted at least ten times. The V gene is TRBV4-2, the J gene TRBJ2-4, with a possible D match to TRBD2 (5 bases). V was pared by 5 bases and J by 2 bases, with 10 bases between. There are 14 residues in the CDR3. The V gene's germline CDR1 is LGHNA and CDR2 YNFKEQ. The chain's CDR3 is CASSEGGSKNIQYF. The DNA for the CDR3 is TGTGCCAGCAGCGAGGGCGGGTCCAAAAACATTCAGTACTTC.